This T cell receptor (beta chain) stems from a study of cytomegalovirus exposure and HLA in healthy donors. In germline, CDR1 is MNHNS, CDR2 SASEGT. This CDR3 spans 17 amino acids. The V segment lost 4 bases and the J segment 4 bases; nucleotides outside the gene matches: 6. Notes on the study in general: Researchers reported that a few CMV-associated chains were confirmed in vitro as CMV antigen-specific. Reportedly, TCR beta sequences accurately predicted HLA-A and HLA-B alleles in most subjects. Later on, an analysis found that several of the most significant clusters appeared to be linked to common viral pathogens, which included parvovirus B19. Within a later analysis, the majority of CMV-associated TCR beta chains appeared HLA-restricted.

A remark on this clone: The antigen is not known.

The PCR ran on 60 Vbeta and 13 Jbeta primers. Here immunoSEQ multiplex PCR was the method, and the copy in TCRdb shows in-frame clones only, minus some. The sample yields 210,000 or so clones, roughly 80% seen once. Sample: PBMCs. This receptor was identified in a girl under 18 in good health and CMV-seronegative. The gene calls are TRBV6-1 and TRBJ2-5; 16 bases are shared with TRBD2. In DNA, the CDR3 is TGTGCCAGCAGTGGGGGACTAGCGGGAGGGCCGGGAGAGACCCAGTACTTC. This codes for CASSGGLAGGPGETQYF.